The entry below describes one TCR beta chain. This clone is a singleton in its sample. Its cognate antigen has yet to be identified. No much larger clonotype is one base removed from it; base qualities were not supplied. These data originate in a study of PD-1 blockade in mismatch repair-deficient tumors (dated by TCRdb to 2016 to 2017). For context, the study as a whole: Between late 2013 and 2016, the trial enrolled around 86 consecutive patients with approximately 13 mismatch repair-deficient cancer types, every one of whom had been previously treated and was progressing. Tumor-associated T cell clones were tracked in the peripheral blood of patients responding to PD-1 blockade by deep sequencing of TCR CDR3 regions.

Libraries were prepared through the immunoSEQ multiplex PCR assay. The table comes from immuneACCESS by way of TCRdb, which keeps in-frame sequences with V and J called. Part of the clones is missing from these tables; in studies checked, under half for an unresolved V gene and the rest for unknown reasons. The sample profile shows about 49,000 clones; around three quarters of them were found once. In total, the top ten clones hold around 3.5% of the sample. General study outcomes and caveats: Clones residing in the tumor, which were often undetectable in blood before treatment, expanded quickly after pembrolizumab and then contracted, generally before radiologic responses.

The meaning of the sample's time point label: peripheral blood before pembrolizumab. For each enrolled patient, mismatch repair deficiency was established using either polymerase chain reaction or immunohistochemistry. Three patients who responded to pembrolizumab therapy underwent TCR sequencing. The phase II trial prospectively evaluated PD-1 blockade with pembrolizumab in advanced mismatch repair-deficient cancers, independent of tissue of origin. Serial peripheral blood T cell samples were collected before and at multiple times after starting PD-1 blockade. Blood sampling times were expressed in weeks after the first pembrolizumab dose. Clipping removes 1 base from V and 3 bases from J, with 6 as the unmatched junction base count. CDR1 and CDR2 are drawn from the germline V gene: SGDLS, YYNGEE. The CDR3 holds 16 amino acids from the cysteine to the phenylalanine. The retained sequence is limited to the CDR3, 48 bases, with the frame set at the first base.

This specimen consisted of PBMCs, obtained before pembrolizumab treatment. The clonotype was recovered from an adult with mismatch repair-deficient cancer. The receptor chain draws on TRBV9 and TRBJ2-2, and TRBD2 matches 7 of the central bases. The DNA sequence follows: TGTGCCAGCAGCGTACTGCCTAGCGGAGACACCGGGGAGCTGTTTTTT. Its translation reads: CASSVLPSGDTGELFF.